The rows below give T cell receptor beta chains drawn from one sample of a study of early T cells in non-severe SARS-CoV-2 infection. TCRdb independently ran MiXCR on the 5' RACE reads; one entry per CDR3 protein. The table includes over 45,000 distinct CDR3 sequences, 5.5% to 6.5% detected once. Sequenced material: whole blood. These receptors were collected from an adult who was a healthcare worker with PCR-confirmed SARS-CoV-2 infection or an uninfected control (not recorded which). CDR3s include the opening cysteine and the closing phenylalanine or tryptophan. The D gene is left open where the match is weak. Part of the rows lack a size; the others show once, few, many or a class for expanded clones.

V gene: TRBV7-9
J gene: TRBJ2-3
clone size: many
D gene: TRBD2
CDR3 protein: CASSLATASGSTDTQYF
CDR3 DNA: TGTGCCAGCAGCTTAGCGACGGCTAGCGGTAGCACAGATACGCAGTATTTT

V gene: TRBV10-3
J gene: TRBJ2-2
clone size: many
D gene: TRBD1
CDR3 protein: CAISDYYRTGGDTGELFF
CDR3 DNA: TGTGCCATCAGTGACTACTATCGGACAGGGGGGGACACCGGGGAGCTGTTTTTT

V gene: TRBV2
J gene: TRBJ1-2
clone size: many
D gene: NA
CDR3 protein: CASSEVGSRRYGYTF
CDR3 DNA: TGTGCCAGCAGTGAAGTCGGATCCCGGCGGTATGGCTACACCTTC

V gene: TRBV20-1
J gene: TRBJ1-1
clone size: many
D gene: TRBD1
CDR3 protein: CSAPDRKNTEAFF
CDR3 DNA: TGCAGTGCTCCGGACAGGAAGAACACTGAAGCTTTCTTT

V gene: TRBV5-1
J gene: TRBJ1-2
clone size: NA
D gene: NA
CDR3 protein: CASSLPRVSDGYTF
CDR3 DNA: TGCGCCAGCAGCTTGCCCCGGGTCTCCGATGGCTACACCTTC

V gene: TRBV30
J gene: TRBJ1-1
clone size: few
D gene: TRBD1
CDR3 protein: CAWSVGQGARTEAFF
CDR3 DNA: TGTGCCTGGAGTGTAGGGCAGGGGGCGAGAACTGAAGCTTTCTTT

V gene: TRBV6-1
J gene: TRBJ2-5
clone size: NA
D gene: NA
CDR3 protein: CASSRVQETQYF
CDR3 DNA: TGTGCCAGCAGCCGGGTCCAAGAGACCCAGTACTTC

V gene: TRBV5-6
J gene: TRBJ2-1
clone size: few
D gene: TRBD2
CDR3 protein: CASSPRASGGGEQFF
CDR3 DNA: TGTGCCAGCAGCCCTAGGGCTAGCGGGGGAGGTGAGCAGTTCTTC

V gene: TRBV4-2
J gene: TRBJ2-6
clone size: NA
D gene: NA
CDR3 protein: CASSQDSSGANVLTF
CDR3 DNA: TGTGCCAGCAGCCAAGACAGCTCTGGGGCCAACGTCCTGACTTTC

V gene: TRBV10-2
J gene: TRBJ1-2
clone size: NA
D gene: NA
CDR3 protein: CASRGLQGIYGYTF
CDR3 DNA: TGCGCCAGCAGGGGACTACAGGGAATCTATGGCTACACCTTC

V gene: TRBV13
J gene: TRBJ2-1
clone size: many
D gene: TRBD2
CDR3 protein: CASSWQAFGAGVSNEQFF
CDR3 DNA: TGTGCCAGCAGCTGGCAGGCCTTTGGGGCGGGAGTGTCAAATGAGCAGTTCTTC

V gene: TRBV20-1
J gene: TRBJ2-3
clone size: many
D gene: NA
CDR3 protein: CSARDQGSTDTQYF
CDR3 DNA: TGCAGTGCTAGAGACCAAGGCAGCACAGATACGCAGTATTTT

V gene: TRBV12-3/TRBV12-4
J gene: TRBJ2-6
clone size: many
D gene: NA
CDR3 protein: CASSFRGDVLTF
CDR3 DNA: TGTGCCAGCAGTTTTAGGGGGGACGTCCTGACTTTC

V gene: TRBV7-2
J gene: TRBJ1-1
clone size: many
D gene: NA
CDR3 protein: CASSLNGPNTEAFF
CDR3 DNA: TGTGCCAGCAGCTTAAACGGACCAAACACTGAAGCTTTCTTT

V gene: TRBV5-1
J gene: TRBJ2-1
clone size: few
D gene: NA
CDR3 protein: CASSPQNGNYNEQFF
CDR3 DNA: TGCGCCAGCAGCCCCCAGAACGGGAACTACAATGAGCAGTTCTTC

V gene: TRBV20-1
J gene: TRBJ2-7
clone size: many
D gene: TRBD1
CDR3 protein: CSARGDRVYEQYF
CDR3 DNA: TGCAGTGCTAGGGGGGACAGGGTATACGAGCAGTACTTC

V gene: TRBV10-3
J gene: TRBJ1-2
clone size: many
D gene: TRBD1
CDR3 protein: CAIGTPQPGQGRAQNYGYTF
CDR3 DNA: TGTGCCATCGGGACCCCCCAACCGGGACAGGGTAGAGCCCAGAACTATGGCTACACCTTC

V gene: TRBV12-3/TRBV12-4
J gene: TRBJ2-2
clone size: many
D gene: NA
CDR3 protein: CASSLMGKSGELFF
CDR3 DNA: TGTGCCAGCAGTTTAATGGGGAAGTCCGGGGAGCTGTTTTTT

V gene: TRBV3-1
J gene: TRBJ2-1
clone size: NA
D gene: NA
CDR3 protein: CASSPYLGEYNEQFF
CDR3 DNA: TGTGCCAGCAGCCCATATCTGGGGGAGTACAATGAGCAGTTCTTC

V gene: TRBV20-1
J gene: TRBJ1-5
clone size: few
D gene: NA
CDR3 protein: CSAPGANSNQPQHF
CDR3 DNA: TGCAGTGCGCCGGGGGCCAATAGCAATCAGCCCCAGCATTTT

V gene: TRBV30
J gene: TRBJ1-6
clone size: few
D gene: NA
CDR3 protein: CAWSMAPGTLTSPLHF
CDR3 DNA: TGTGCCTGGAGTATGGCTCCCGGAACCTTAACTTCACCCCTCCACTTT

V gene: TRBV10-3
J gene: TRBJ1-1
clone size: NA
D gene: NA
CDR3 protein: CAITPGARTEAFF
CDR3 DNA: TGTGCCATCACGCCGGGGGCGAGGACTGAAGCTTTCTTT

V gene: TRBV9
J gene: TRBJ2-5
clone size: few
D gene: NA
CDR3 protein: CASSAEGTQYF
CDR3 DNA: TGTGCCAGCAGCGCCGAGGGGACCCAGTACTTC

V gene: TRBV3-1
J gene: TRBJ2-3
clone size: many
D gene: NA
CDR3 protein: CASSQGSAGSTDTQYF
CDR3 DNA: TGTGCCAGCAGCCAGGGATCGGCGGGGAGCACAGATACGCAGTATTTT

V gene: TRBV13
J gene: TRBJ1-1
clone size: many
D gene: NA
CDR3 protein: CASRRQGSALNTEAFF
CDR3 DNA: TGTGCCAGCAGGCGTCAGGGTAGCGCCCTGAACACTGAAGCTTTCTTT

V gene: TRBV7-9
J gene: TRBJ1-1
clone size: NA
D gene: NA
CDR3 protein: CASSYPVQGTEVFF
CDR3 DNA: TGTGCCAGCAGCTACCCGGTCCAGGGCACTGAAGTTTTCTTT

V gene: TRBV6-5
J gene: TRBJ2-1
clone size: many
D gene: NA
CDR3 protein: CASSSGKVEQFF
CDR3 DNA: TGTGCCAGCAGCTCGGGGAAAGTTGAGCAGTTCTTC

V gene: TRBV7-8
J gene: TRBJ1-4
clone size: many
D gene: TRBD1
CDR3 protein: CASSSYRGNNEKLFF
CDR3 DNA: TGTGCCAGCAGCTCTTACAGGGGAAATAATGAAAAACTGTTTTTT

V gene: TRBV12-3/TRBV12-4
J gene: TRBJ2-7
clone size: NA
D gene: NA
CDR3 protein: CASSLNRGYEQYF
CDR3 DNA: TGTGCCAGCAGTTTAAATCGCGGCTACGAGCAGTACTTC

V gene: TRBV5-1
J gene: TRBJ2-1
clone size: many
D gene: NA
CDR3 protein: CASSLEGGTHNEQFF
CDR3 DNA: TGCGCCAGCAGTTTGGAGGGGGGGACCCACAATGAGCAGTTCTTC

V gene: TRBV9
J gene: TRBJ1-2
clone size: few
D gene: NA
CDR3 protein: CASSSRTGPGYGYTF
CDR3 DNA: TGTGCCAGCAGCTCGCGAACAGGGCCGGGCTATGGCTACACCTTC

V gene: TRBV20-1
J gene: TRBJ2-5
clone size: many
D gene: NA
CDR3 protein: CSAEPGQQETQYF
CDR3 DNA: TGCAGTGCTGAACCTGGACAGCAAGAGACCCAGTACTTC

V gene: TRBV4-1
J gene: TRBJ1-4
clone size: many
D gene: NA
CDR3 protein: CASSQFASGSANEKLFF
CDR3 DNA: TGCGCCAGCAGCCAGTTCGCATCGGGCTCGGCTAATGAAAAACTGTTTTTT

V gene: TRBV29-1
J gene: TRBJ2-3
clone size: many
D gene: NA
CDR3 protein: CSVAQGPTQYF
CDR3 DNA: TGCAGCGTTGCGCAGGGCCCTACGCAGTATTTT

V gene: TRBV19
J gene: TRBJ2-5
clone size: NA
D gene: TRBD2
CDR3 protein: CASSIDASGETQYF
CDR3 DNA: TGTGCCAGTAGTATAGACGCTAGCGGGGAGACCCAGTACTTC

V gene: TRBV7-9
J gene: TRBJ1-1
clone size: many
D gene: NA
CDR3 protein: CASRLVVGNTEAFF
CDR3 DNA: TGTGCCAGCAGGCTGGTTGTGGGAAACACTGAAGCTTTCTTT

V gene: TRBV25-1
J gene: TRBJ2-7
clone size: many
D gene: NA
CDR3 protein: CASTPGGFGEQYF
CDR3 DNA: TGTGCCAGCACCCCCGGAGGGTTTGGGGAGCAGTACTTC

V gene: TRBV7-7
J gene: TRBJ2-3
clone size: NA
D gene: NA
CDR3 protein: CAVRNFTDTQYF
CDR3 DNA: TGTGCCGTCCGGAATTTCACAGATACGCAGTATTTT

V gene: TRBV3-1
J gene: TRBJ1-5
clone size: many
D gene: NA
CDR3 protein: CASSLARSNQPQHF
CDR3 DNA: TGTGCCAGCAGCCTCGCGAGGAGCAATCAGCCCCAGCATTTT

V gene: TRBV29-1
J gene: TRBJ1-1
clone size: many
D gene: TRBD1
CDR3 protein: CSVSTGDRGGEAFF
CDR3 DNA: TGCAGCGTTTCCACCGGGGACAGGGGCGGTGAAGCTTTCTTT

V gene: TRBV7-7
J gene: TRBJ2-3
clone size: few
D gene: TRBD1
CDR3 protein: CASSLGQSTDTQYF
CDR3 DNA: TGTGCTAGCAGCTTGGGACAGAGCACAGATACGCAGTATTTT

V gene: TRBV2
J gene: TRBJ1-5
clone size: many
D gene: TRBD1
CDR3 protein: CASSPGQFQPQHF
CDR3 DNA: TGTGCCAGCAGCCCGGGACAGTTTCAGCCCCAGCATTTT

V gene: TRBV5-1
J gene: TRBJ1-1
clone size: many
D gene: NA
CDR3 protein: CASRDMDRTEAFF
CDR3 DNA: TGCGCCAGCAGGGACATGGATAGGACTGAAGCTTTCTTT

V gene: TRBV5-1
J gene: TRBJ2-2
clone size: NA
D gene: NA
CDR3 protein: CASQIGWELFF
CDR3 DNA: TGCGCCAGCCAGATAGGATGGGAGCTGTTTTTT

V gene: TRBV27
J gene: TRBJ2-3
clone size: many
D gene: NA
CDR3 protein: CASSQGIWADTQYF
CDR3 DNA: TGTGCCAGCAGCCAGGGCATCTGGGCAGATACGCAGTATTTT

V gene: TRBV14
J gene: TRBJ2-3
clone size: many
D gene: NA
CDR3 protein: CASSQDPSRATTQYF
CDR3 DNA: TGTGCCAGCAGCCAAGACCCCTCTCGCGCAACTACGCAGTATTTT

V gene: TRBV7-2
J gene: TRBJ1-1
clone size: many
D gene: TRBD1
CDR3 protein: CASSLKRGHGEAFF
CDR3 DNA: TGTGCCAGCAGCTTGAAGAGGGGGCATGGTGAAGCTTTCTTT

V gene: TRBV19
J gene: TRBJ1-1
clone size: few
D gene: NA
CDR3 protein: CASSIQGSEAFF
CDR3 DNA: TGTGCCAGTAGTATCCAGGGGAGCGAAGCTTTCTTT

V gene: TRBV7-2
J gene: TRBJ1-3
clone size: few
D gene: NA
CDR3 protein: CASSHRIGGTSGNTIYF
CDR3 DNA: TGTGCCAGCAGCCACCGTATCGGGGGAACCTCTGGAAACACCATATATTTT

V gene: TRBV30
J gene: TRBJ1-1
clone size: many
D gene: TRBD1
CDR3 protein: CAWDRGYTEAFF
CDR3 DNA: TGTGCCTGGGACAGGGGATACACTGAAGCTTTCTTT